The entry below gives a single T cell receptor beta chain sequence along with its context. TCRdb's table, derived via immunoSEQ multiplex PCR, lists solely in-frame clones and lacks some. The table records about 46,000 clones, around 83% of them present only once. This record belongs to a study of blood T cell repertoires in COVID-19. CDR3 length: 13 residues. Trimming stripped 5 bases from V and 2 bases from J, with 10 bases between. Germline values: CDR1 SGHTA, CDR2 FQGNSA. The source of this sequence is a woman between 50 and 59 years old who had recovered from COVID-19. The chain links TRBV7-2 to TRBJ2-7, with D perhaps matching TRBD1 (5 bases). Sequenced sample: PBMCs or T cells enriched from blood (not recorded which). CDR3 DNA sequence: TGTGCCAGCAGCAGACAAGGGGCCTACGAGCAGTACTTC. Translated: CASSRQGAYEQYF.